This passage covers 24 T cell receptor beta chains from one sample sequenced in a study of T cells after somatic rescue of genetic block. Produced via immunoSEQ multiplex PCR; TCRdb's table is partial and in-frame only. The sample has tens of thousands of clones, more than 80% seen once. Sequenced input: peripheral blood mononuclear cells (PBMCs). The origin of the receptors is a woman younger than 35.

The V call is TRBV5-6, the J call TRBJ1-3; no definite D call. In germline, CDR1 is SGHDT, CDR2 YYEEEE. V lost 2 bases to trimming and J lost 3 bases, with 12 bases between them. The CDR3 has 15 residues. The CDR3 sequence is CASSFSQDGGNTIYF. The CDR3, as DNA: TGTGCCAGCAGCTTCTCCCAGGACGGTGGAAACACCATATATTTT. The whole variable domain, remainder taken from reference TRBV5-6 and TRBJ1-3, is DAGVTQSPTHLIKTRGQQVTLRCSPKSGHDTVSWYQQALGQGPQFIFQYYEEEERQRGNFPDRFSGHQFPNYSSELNVNALLLGDSALYLCASSFSQDGGNTIYFGEGSWLTVV.

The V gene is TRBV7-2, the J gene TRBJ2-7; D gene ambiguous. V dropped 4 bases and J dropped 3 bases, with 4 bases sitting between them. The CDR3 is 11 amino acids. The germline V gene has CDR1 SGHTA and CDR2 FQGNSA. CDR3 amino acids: CASSSYYEQYF. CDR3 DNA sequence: TGTGCCAGCAGCTCCTACTACGAGCAGTACTTC.

The CDR3 DNA is TGTGCCAGCACCCAATCGGGAGAGACCCAGTACTTC. It encodes CASTQSGETQYF. This sequence joins TRBV28 and TRBJ2-5; D unresolved. This CDR3 has 12 residues. Germline V gives CDR1 MDHEN, CDR2 SYDVKM. V was clipped by 7 bases and J by 4 bases, with 10 bases between them.

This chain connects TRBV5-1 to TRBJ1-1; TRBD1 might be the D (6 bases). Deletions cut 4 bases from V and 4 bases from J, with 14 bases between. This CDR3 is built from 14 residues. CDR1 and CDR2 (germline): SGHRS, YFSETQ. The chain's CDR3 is CASSTTGRVTEAFF. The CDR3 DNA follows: TGCGCCAGCAGCACTACAGGGAGGGTCACTGAAGCTTTCTTT.

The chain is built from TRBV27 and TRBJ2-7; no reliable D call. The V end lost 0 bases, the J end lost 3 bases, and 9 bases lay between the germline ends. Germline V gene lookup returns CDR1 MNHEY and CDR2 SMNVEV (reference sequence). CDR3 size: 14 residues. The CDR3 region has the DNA TGTGCCAGCAGTTTATCGAGGCAGAACTACGAGCAGTACTTC. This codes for CASSLSRQNYEQYF.

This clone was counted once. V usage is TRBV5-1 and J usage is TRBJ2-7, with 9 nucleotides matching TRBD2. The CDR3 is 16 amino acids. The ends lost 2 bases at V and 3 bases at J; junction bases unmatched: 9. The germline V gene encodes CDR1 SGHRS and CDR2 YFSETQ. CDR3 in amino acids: CASSFGLAGQFYEQYF. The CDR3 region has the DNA TGCGCCAGCAGCTTTGGGCTAGCGGGACAGTTCTACGAGCAGTACTTC.

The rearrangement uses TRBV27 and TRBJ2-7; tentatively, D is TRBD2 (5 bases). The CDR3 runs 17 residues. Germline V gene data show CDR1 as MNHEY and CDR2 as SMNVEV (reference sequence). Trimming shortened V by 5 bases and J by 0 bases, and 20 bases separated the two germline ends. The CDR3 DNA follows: TGTGCCAGCAGTCCTTCCGCGGGTACTCCTAGCTCCTACGAGCAGTACTTC. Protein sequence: CASSPSAGTPSSYEQYF.

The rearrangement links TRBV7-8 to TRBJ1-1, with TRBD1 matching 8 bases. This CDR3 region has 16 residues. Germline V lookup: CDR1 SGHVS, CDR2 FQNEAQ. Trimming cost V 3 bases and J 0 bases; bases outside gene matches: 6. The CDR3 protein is CASSFGRDRMNTEAFF. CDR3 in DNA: TGTGCCAGCAGCTTCGGTCGGGACAGGATGAACACTGAAGCTTTCTTT. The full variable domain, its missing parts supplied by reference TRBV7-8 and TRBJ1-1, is GAGVSQSPRYKVAKRGQDVALRCDPISGHVSLFWYQQALGQGPEFLTYFQNEAQLDKSGLPSDRFFAERPEGSVSTLKIQRTQQEDSAVYLCASSFGRDRMNTEAFFGQGTRLTVV.

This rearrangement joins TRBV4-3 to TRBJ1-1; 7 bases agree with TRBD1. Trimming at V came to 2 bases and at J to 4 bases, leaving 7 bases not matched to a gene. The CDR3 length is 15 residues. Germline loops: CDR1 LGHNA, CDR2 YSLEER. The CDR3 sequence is CASSQFGSGGTEAFF. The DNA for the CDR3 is TGCGCCAGCAGCCAATTTGGATCAGGGGGCACTGAAGCTTTCTTT.

CDR3 region: CASSLTLAKLYEQYF. The CDR3 DNA follows: TGTGCCAGCAGTTTAACCCTAGCGAAACTTTACGAGCAGTACTTC. The V gene is TRBV27, the J gene TRBJ2-7, with a weak D call TRBD2 (6 bases). V lost 2 bases to trimming and J lost 4 bases, with 15 bases between them. This CDR3 has 15 amino acids. CDR1 MNHEY and CDR2 SMNVEV come from the germline V gene (reference sequence).

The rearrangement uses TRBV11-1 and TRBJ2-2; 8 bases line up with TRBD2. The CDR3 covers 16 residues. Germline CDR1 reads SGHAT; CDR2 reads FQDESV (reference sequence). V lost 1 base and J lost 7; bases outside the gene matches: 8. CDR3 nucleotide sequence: TGTGCCAGCAGCTTAGGCTTTAGCGGGACCGGCGGGGAGCTGTTTTTT. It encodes CASSLGFSGTGGELFF.

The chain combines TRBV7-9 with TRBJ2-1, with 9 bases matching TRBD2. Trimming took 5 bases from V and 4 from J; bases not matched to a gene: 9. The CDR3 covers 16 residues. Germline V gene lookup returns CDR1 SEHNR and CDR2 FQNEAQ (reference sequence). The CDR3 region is CASSPKGAGGYNEQFF. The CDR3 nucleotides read TGTGCCAGCAGCCCCAAGGGGGCGGGAGGGTACAATGAGCAGTTCTTC.

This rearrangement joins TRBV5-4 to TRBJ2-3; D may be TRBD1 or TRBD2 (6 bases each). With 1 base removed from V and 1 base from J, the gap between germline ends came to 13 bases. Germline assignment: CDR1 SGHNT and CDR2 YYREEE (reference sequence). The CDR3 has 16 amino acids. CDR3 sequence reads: CASSLRKGGGTDTQYF. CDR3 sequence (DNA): TGTGCCAGCAGCTTGCGAAAGGGGGGTGGCACAGATACGCAGTATTTT.

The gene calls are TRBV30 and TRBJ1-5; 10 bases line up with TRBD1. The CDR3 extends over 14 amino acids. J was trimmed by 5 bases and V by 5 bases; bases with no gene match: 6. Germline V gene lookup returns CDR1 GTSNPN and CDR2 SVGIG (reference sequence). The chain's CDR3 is CAWHPGQGDQPQHF. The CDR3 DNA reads TGTGCCTGGCACCCAGGACAGGGGGATCAGCCCCAGCATTTT. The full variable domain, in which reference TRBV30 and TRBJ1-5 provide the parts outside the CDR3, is SQTIHQWPATLVQPVGSPLSLECTVEGTSNPNLYWYRQAAGRGLQLLFYSVGIGQISSEVPQNLSASRPQDRQFILSSKKLLLSDSGFYLCAWHPGQGDQPQHFGDGTRLSIL.

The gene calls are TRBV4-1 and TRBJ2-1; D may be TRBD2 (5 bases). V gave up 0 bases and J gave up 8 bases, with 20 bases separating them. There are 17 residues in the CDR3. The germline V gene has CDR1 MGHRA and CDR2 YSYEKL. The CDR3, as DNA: TGCGCCAGCAGCCAAGATGGGCGGGCTAGTATTCCAGATGAGCAGTTCTTC. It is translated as CASSQDGRASIPDEQFF.

The CDR3 DNA follows: TGTGCCAGCAGGTTTAGTGGAGCCGGGGCCAATGAGCAGTTCTTC. Protein sequence: CASRFSGAGANEQFF. The J gene is TRBJ2-1, the V gene TRBV28; tentatively, D is TRBD1 or TRBD2 (5 bases each). The V and J ends lost 6 bases and 6 bases respectively, with 18 bases between them. The germline V gene encodes CDR1 MDHEN and CDR2 SYDVKM. The CDR3 covers 15 residues.

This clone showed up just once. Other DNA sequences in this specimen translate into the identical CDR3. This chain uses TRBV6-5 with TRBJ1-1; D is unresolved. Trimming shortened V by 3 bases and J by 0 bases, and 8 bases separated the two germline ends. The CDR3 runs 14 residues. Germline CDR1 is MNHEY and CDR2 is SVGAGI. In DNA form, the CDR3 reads TGTGCCAGCAGTTATGGTGGGATGAACACTGAAGCTTTCTTT. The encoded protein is CASSYGGMNTEAFF.

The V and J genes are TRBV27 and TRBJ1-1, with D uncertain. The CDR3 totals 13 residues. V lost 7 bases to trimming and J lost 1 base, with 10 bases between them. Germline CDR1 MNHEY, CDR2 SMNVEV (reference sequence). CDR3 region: CASNLTPNTEAFF. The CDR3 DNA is TGTGCCAGCAATCTGACACCGAACACTGAAGCTTTCTTT.

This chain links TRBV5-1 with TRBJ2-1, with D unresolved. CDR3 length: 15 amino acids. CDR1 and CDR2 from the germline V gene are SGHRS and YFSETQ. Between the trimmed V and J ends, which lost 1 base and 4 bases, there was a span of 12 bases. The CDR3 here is CASSLPSDSYNEQFF. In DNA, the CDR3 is TGCGCCAGCAGCTTGCCCTCCGACTCGTACAATGAGCAGTTCTTC.

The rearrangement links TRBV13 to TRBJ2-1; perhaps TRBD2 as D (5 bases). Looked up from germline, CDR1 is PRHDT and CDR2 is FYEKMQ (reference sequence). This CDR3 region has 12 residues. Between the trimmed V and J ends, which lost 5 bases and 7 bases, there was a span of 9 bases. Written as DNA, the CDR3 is TGTGCCAGCAGCAGAAGCGGAAATGAGCAGTTCTTC. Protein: CASSRSGNEQFF. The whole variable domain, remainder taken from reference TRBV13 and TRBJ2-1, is AAGVIQSPRHLIKEKRETATLKCYPIPRHDTVYWYQQGPGQDPQFLISFYEKMQSDKGSIPDRFSAQQFSDYHSELNMSSLELGDSALYFCASSRSGNEQFFGPGTRLTVL.

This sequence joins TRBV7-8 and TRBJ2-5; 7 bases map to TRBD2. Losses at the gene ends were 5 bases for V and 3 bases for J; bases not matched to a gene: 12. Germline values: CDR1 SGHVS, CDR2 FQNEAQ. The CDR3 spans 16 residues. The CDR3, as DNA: TGTGCCAGCAGCCCCAACCCCCGGCGGGAGAAAGAGACCCAGTACTTC. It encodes CASSPNPRREKETQYF.

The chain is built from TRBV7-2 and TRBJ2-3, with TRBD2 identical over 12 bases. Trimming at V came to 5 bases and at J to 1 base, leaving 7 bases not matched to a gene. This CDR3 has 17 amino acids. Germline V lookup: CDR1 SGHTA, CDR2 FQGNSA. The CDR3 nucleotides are TGTGCCAGCAGCCAAAGGACTAGCGGGGTTGGCACAGATACGCAGTATTTT. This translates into CASSQRTSGVGTDTQYF.

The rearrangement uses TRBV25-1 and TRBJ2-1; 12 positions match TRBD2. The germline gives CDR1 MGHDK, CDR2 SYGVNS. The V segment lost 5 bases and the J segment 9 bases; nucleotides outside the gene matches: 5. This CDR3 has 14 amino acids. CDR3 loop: CASSLAGGPGEQFF. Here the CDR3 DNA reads TGTGCCAGCAGTCTAGCGGGAGGGCCTGGTGAGCAGTTCTTC.

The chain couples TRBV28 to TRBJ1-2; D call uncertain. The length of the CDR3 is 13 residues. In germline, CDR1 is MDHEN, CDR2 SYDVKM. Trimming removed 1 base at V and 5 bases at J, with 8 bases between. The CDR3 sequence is CASSLSGFYGYTF. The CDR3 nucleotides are TGTGCCAGCAGTTTATCAGGATTTTATGGCTACACCTTC.